The 17 T cell receptor beta chains reported below all come from one sample, sequenced in a study of T cell repertoires in cytomegalovirus infection. A single record per CDR3 protein comes from TCRdb applying MiXCR to the reads. The sample gives nearly 650,000 distinct CDR3 sequences, 20% to 25% of which show up once; approximately 8.2% is in the top ten. The specimen was CD8+ T cells from PBMCs. Receptors originate from a human donor in good health (CMV status not recorded). Some clones in this sample may be carry-over from other donors' samples.

J is TRBJ2-3 and V is TRBV5-6, with D uncertain. The V and J ends lost 2 bases and 4 bases respectively, with 17 bases between them. The length of the CDR3 is 16 residues. The germline V gene has CDR1 SGHDT and CDR2 YYEEEE. The CDR3 reads CASSLEAPWLADTQYF. The CDR3 DNA sequence: TGTGCCAGCAGCTTAGAAGCGCCGTGGTTGGCAGATACGCAGTATTTT.

This clonotype came up many times. The chain joins TRBV7-9 to TRBJ1-4; tentative D call: TRBD1 (6 bases). The V gene's germline CDR1 is SEHNR and CDR2 FQNEAQ (reference sequence). V was trimmed by 10 bases and J by 0 bases, leaving 18 bases between them. The CDR3 loop spans 16 amino acids. This CDR3 reads CATGGTPVATNEKLFF. The CDR3 nucleotides are TGTGCCACCGGGGGGACACCTGTTGCAACTAATGAAAAACTGTTTTTT.

This clonotype has only a few counts. J is TRBJ2-2 and V is TRBV20-1; no firm D call. The ends were cut back, 5 bases at V and 4 bases at J, with 8 bases in the middle. CDR3 length: 12 residues. Germline-derived CDR1 and CDR2 are DFQATT and SNEGSKA (reference sequence). CDR3 nucleotide sequence: TGCAGTGCTGTCGACACCACCGGGGAGCTGTTTTTT. This encodes CSAVDTTGELFF.

This clonotype appeared many times. The chain joins TRBV10-3 to TRBJ1-2; D gene unclear. Trimming removed 8 bases from V and 0 bases from J, with 13 bases in between. CDR1 is ENHRY and CDR2 is SYGVKD in the germline V gene. CDR3 length: 14 residues. The DNA of the CDR3 is TGTGCCATCTCGGAGGGTAATGCTAACTATGGCTACACCTTC. Protein product: CAISEGNANYGYTF.

This clonotype showed up just once. The chain joins TRBV5-4 to TRBJ2-6; D is possibly TRBD1 or TRBD2 (5 bases each). The CDR3 contains 20 residues. Germline assignment: CDR1 SGHNT and CDR2 YYREEE (reference sequence). The ends were cut back, 3 bases at V and 1 base at J, with 23 bases in the middle. The CDR3 coding sequence is TGTGCCAGCAGCTGGCCCCGGGGCCTCCGCACCCAATCTGGGGCCAACGTCCTGACTTTC. Translated, it gives CASSWPRGLRTQSGANVLTF.

This chain uses TRBV23-1 with TRBJ1-3, with D perhaps matching TRBD1 (6 bases). TRBV23-1 is given ORF status, its function remaining uncertain. CDR3 length: 15 residues. Trimming pared 6 bases from V and 2 bases from J, leaving 14 bases between. In DNA, the CDR3 is TGCGCCAGCAGACGAATCAGGGGAACTGGAAACACCATATATTTT. As protein: CASRRIRGTGNTIYF.

This clonotype was seen a handful of times. This chain uses TRBV12-3 or TRBV12-4 with TRBJ2-1; 9 nucleotides align to TRBD2. Trimming took 3 bases from V and 6 from J; bases not matched to a gene: 15. The CDR3 has 18 amino acids. The CDR3 is CASSFLAAGGPLSNEQFF. CDR3 in DNA: TGTGCCAGCAGTTTTCTGGCAGCGGGGGGCCCGCTCTCCAATGAGCAGTTCTTC.

This clonotype was seen at least ten times. V is TRBV7-2 and J is TRBJ1-3; no clear D. V lost 4 bases, J lost 4 bases, and 11 bases lay in between. This CDR3 is built from 14 residues. The germline gives CDR1 SGHTA, CDR2 FQGNSA. The CDR3, as DNA: TGTGCCAGCAGCTCGAGACTCTTGGGAAACACCATATATTTT. It is translated as CASSSRLLGNTIYF. Full variable domain (missing parts from reference TRBV7-2 and TRBJ1-3): GAGVSQSPSNKVTEKGKDVELRCDPISGHTALYWYRQSLGQGLEFLIYFQGNSAPDKSGLPSDRFSAERTGGSVSTLTIQRTQQEDSAVYLCASSSRLLGNTIYFGEGSWLTVV.

This clonotype was observed a handful of times. This chain links TRBV19 with TRBJ2-3; D gene ambiguous. Trimming removed 4 bases at V and 6 bases at J, with 5 bases between. The CDR3 runs 11 residues. Per germline, CDR1 LNHDA and CDR2 SQIVND (reference sequence). The CDR3: CASSTWDTQYF. CDR3 in DNA: TGTGCCAGTAGTACTTGGGATACGCAGTATTTT.

The rearrangement links TRBV15 to TRBJ2-3; 7 bases map to TRBD2. Germline assignment: CDR1 LNHNV and CDR2 YYDKDF (reference sequence). CDR3 size: 15 residues. V lost 3 bases and J lost 0; bases outside the gene matches: 3. CDR3 sequence reads: CATSRSLASTDTQYF. The CDR3 region has the DNA TGTGCCACCAGCAGGTCACTAGCGAGCACAGATACGCAGTATTTT. The full variable domain, in which reference TRBV15 and TRBJ2-3 provide the parts outside the CDR3, is DAMVIQNPRYQVTQFGKPVTLSCSQTLNHNVMYWYQQKSSQAPKLLFHYYDKDFNNEADTPDNFQSRRPNTSFCFLDIRSPGLGDTAMYLCATSRSLASTDTQYFGPGTRLTVL.

V usage is TRBV20-1 and J usage is TRBJ2-1; 12 nucleotides match TRBD1. V shed 5 bases, J shed 5 bases, and the junction held 4 bases outside the gene matches. The CDR3 covers 14 residues. Germline CDR1 is DFQATT and CDR2 is SNEGSKA (reference sequence). Here the CDR3 DNA reads TGCAGTGCTTGGGACAGGGGGCTAAACAATGAGCAGTTCTTC. Protein product: CSAWDRGLNNEQFF.

This clonotype was picked up many times. The chain joins TRBV28 to TRBJ2-4; D is tentatively TRBD1 or TRBD2 (5 bases each). Germline assignment: CDR1 MDHEN and CDR2 SYDVKM. CDR3 length: 15 amino acids. V shed 7 bases and J shed 3 bases, with 16 bases lying between them. CDR3 in amino acids: CASTRRLGVKNIQYF. As DNA, the CDR3 is TGTGCCAGCACCAGAAGGCTGGGGGTCAAAAACATTCAGTACTTC.

This clonotype was found many times. The J gene is TRBJ2-2, the V gene TRBV7-6; 9 positions agree with TRBD2. The CDR3 consists of 17 residues. J lost 0 bases, V lost 4 bases, and 6 bases had no gene match. The germline gives CDR1 SGHVS, CDR2 FNYEAQ. The CDR3 DNA reads TGTGCCAGCAGCTCCTCCATAGCGGGGGCGAACACCGGGGAGCTGTTTTTT. Amino acids: CASSSSIAGANTGELFF.

The chain recombines TRBV4-1 with TRBJ2-3; D is ambiguous. The CDR3 runs 13 residues. Germline values: CDR1 MGHRA, CDR2 YSYEKL. V lost 0 bases and J lost 8, with 9 bases in between. CDR3 in DNA: TGCGCCAGCAGCCAAGATAGGACGGGTACGCAGTATTTT. It yields the protein CASSQDRTGTQYF.

The chain uses TRBV5-5 and TRBJ2-3; 7 nucleotides line up with TRBD1. CDR3 size: 15 residues. The ends lost 4 bases at V and 3 bases at J; junction bases unmatched: 8. Germline CDR1 reads SGHKS; CDR2 reads YYEKEE (reference sequence). The CDR3 reads CASSPRQGRTDTQYF. DNA of the CDR3: TGTGCCAGCAGCCCCCGACAGGGCAGGACAGATACGCAGTATTTT.

The chain is built from TRBV5-5 and TRBJ2-2; no firm D call. Germline-derived CDR1 and CDR2 are SGHKS and YYEKEE (reference sequence). V was pared by 9 bases and J by 6 bases, with 12 bases between. This CDR3 has 12 residues. DNA for the CDR3: TGTGCCACTCTAATAGGTTCCGGGGAGCTGTTTTTT. Translation: CATLIGSGELFF.

In its sample, this clonotype was seen a few times. The chain couples TRBV28 to TRBJ2-5; TRBD2 agrees at 13 bases. CDR3 size: 16 residues. CDR1 and CDR2 (germline): MDHEN, SYDVKM. The ends lost 6 bases at V and 2 bases at J; junction bases unmatched: 6. As DNA, the CDR3 is TGTGCCAGCAGCCTTGTGACTAGCGGGGGGCAAGAGACCCAGTACTTC. This codes for CASSLVTSGGQETQYF.